The T cell receptor beta chain described here comes from a study of response to subunit inactivated influenza vaccine (dated by TCRdb to 2016 to 2018). For the study in its entirety: To follow how T cells responded to a trivalent subunit inactivated influenza vaccine, the researchers relied on deep quantitative profiling of the T cell receptor repertoire. Broader findings and caveats from the paper: The authors proposed that each seasonal influenza vaccination may bring in only a limited number of new T cells.

This clonotype appeared a few times. This receptor's antigen is unknown. Per-base quality was not reported, and no clone a single base away is much larger than it. Unmatched junction bases come to 9, with V trimmed by 2 bases and J by 3 bases. The CDR3, cysteine through phenylalanine, is 15 amino acids long. Just CDR3 DNA is preserved here, 45 bases in frame from base 1. The germline V gene (reference sequence) yields GTSNPN for CDR1 and SVGIG for CDR2. Library preparation employed RT-PCR. The reads were generated on an Illumina HiSeq 2500. In TCRdb, the public reads were trimmed at Q25 with fastp and aligned with MiXCR, with productive beta chains retained. Every CDR3 protein is listed once, alongside the most common genes and DNA of its rows. This sample holds fewer than 550,000 distinct CDR3 sequences; less than 30% were observed only once. In total, the top ten clones hold around 2% of the sample.

The receptor's source is a man between 45 and 60 years old who received an inactivated influenza vaccine. Donor details come from another sample of the same person, matched by shared clones. The sequenced sample was CD4+ T cells sorted from PBMCs, obtained approximately 5 days after vaccination. This receptor chain uses TRBV30 and TRBJ2-5, and 7 junction bases match TRBD1. CDR3 loop: CAWSTSDRTKETQYF. The sequenced DNA is TGTGCCTGGAGTACCTCGGACAGGACAAAAGAGACCCAGTACTTC.